These 5 T cell receptor beta chains were sequenced from one sample in a study of T cell repertoires in cytomegalovirus infection. From the reads, TCRdb called clonotypes with MiXCR, one entry per CDR3 protein. The repertoire holds roughly 300,000 distinct CDR3 sequences, over 7.5% seen once, with about 3.9% in the top ten. The sample was PBMCs. The receptors were sampled from a human donor in good health (CMV status not recorded). Some clones in this sample may be carry-over from other donors' samples.

The chain uses TRBV18 and TRBJ2-1; TRBD2 aligns across 9 bases. Germline V gene sequence: CDR1 KGHSH, CDR2 LQKENI. V lost 3 bases and J lost 0; bases outside the gene matches: 9. The CDR3 loop spans 18 amino acids. The CDR3 loop is CASSPAPRGGASYNEQFF. The CDR3 nucleotides are TGTGCCAGCTCACCTGCACCTCGCGGGGGGGCCTCCTACAATGAGCAGTTCTTC.

This sequence joins TRBV6-8 and TRBJ2-7; D tentatively reads TRBD1 or TRBD2 (5 bases each). V was pared by 5 bases and J by 2 bases, with 13 bases between. The CDR3 runs to 14 residues. Per germline, CDR1 MNHGY and CDR2 SAAAGT. CDR3 sequence reads: CASSIRDGAYEQYF. The CDR3 coding sequence is TGTGCCAGCAGTATTAGGGACGGAGCCTACGAGCAGTACTTC.

The table lists this clonotype with a few counts. J is TRBJ1-2 and V is TRBV2; 8 bases align to TRBD1. With V trimmed by 6 bases and J by 0 bases, 6 bases remained unmatched. This CDR3 has 15 residues. The germline CDR1 and CDR2 sequences are SNHLY and FYNNEI. CDR3 protein: CASRPQGDPNYGYTF. The CDR3, as DNA: TGTGCCAGCAGACCACAGGGGGATCCTAACTATGGCTACACCTTC.

The chain links TRBV4-1 to TRBJ2-7; TRBD1 aligns across 12 bases. The V segment lost 2 bases and the J segment 4 bases; nucleotides outside the gene matches: 9. The CDR3 loop spans 17 amino acids. Germline loops: CDR1 MGHRA, CDR2 YSYEKL. The CDR3 sequence is CASSQNSGTGGTYEQYF. The CDR3 DNA reads as TGCGCCAGCAGCCAAAATTCCGGGACAGGGGGCACATACGAGCAGTACTTC.

This clonotype was seen at least ten times. The chain combines TRBV28 with TRBJ1-3; D perhaps matches TRBD1 (6 bases). Germline lookup yields CDR1 MDHEN and CDR2 SYDVKM. Between the trimmed V and J ends, which lost 2 bases and 3 bases, there was a span of 11 bases. The CDR3 runs 15 residues. In DNA, the CDR3 is TGTGCCAGCAGTTTACCACAGGGCTTTGGAAACACCATATATTTT. Translating it yields CASSLPQGFGNTIYF.